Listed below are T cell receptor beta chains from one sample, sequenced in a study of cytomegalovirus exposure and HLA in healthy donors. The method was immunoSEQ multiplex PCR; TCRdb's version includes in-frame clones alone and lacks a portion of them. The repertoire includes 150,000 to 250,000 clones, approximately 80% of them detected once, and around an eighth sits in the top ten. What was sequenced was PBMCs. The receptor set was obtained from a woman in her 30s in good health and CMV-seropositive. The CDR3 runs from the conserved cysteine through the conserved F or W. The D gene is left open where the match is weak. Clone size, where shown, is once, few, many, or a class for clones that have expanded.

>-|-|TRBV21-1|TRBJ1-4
CASSKAGATNEKLFF
TGTGCCAGCAGCAAGGCGGGGGCAACTAATGAAAAACTGTTTTTT
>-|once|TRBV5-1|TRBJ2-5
CASRDQGLFVETQYF
TGCGCCAGCAGGGACCAGGGGTTGTTCGTGGAGACCCAGTACTTC
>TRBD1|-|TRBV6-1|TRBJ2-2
CASSFDRGGNGELFF
TGTGCCAGCAGCTTCGACAGGGGGGGAAACGGGGAGCTGTTTTTT
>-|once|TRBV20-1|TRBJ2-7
CSATPEDEQYF
TGCAGTGCTACTCCCGAGGACGAGCAGTACTTC
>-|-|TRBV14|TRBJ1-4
CASSPPAGGHEKLFF
TGTGCCAGCAGCCCTCCTGCCGGTGGGCATGAAAAACTGTTTTTT
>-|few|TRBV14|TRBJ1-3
CASSQSFGAGNTIYF
TGTGCCAGCAGCCAATCTTTCGGGGCTGGAAACACCATATATTTT
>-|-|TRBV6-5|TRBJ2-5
CASGRISVQETQYF
TGTGCCAGCGGGAGAATCAGCGTCCAAGAGACCCAGTACTTC
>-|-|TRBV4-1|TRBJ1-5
CASSQVSGANQPQHF
TGCGCCAGCAGCCAAGTTTCAGGGGCAAATCAGCCCCAGCATTTT
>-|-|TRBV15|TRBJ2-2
CATSRTETDTGELFF
TGTGCCACCAGCAGGACTGAGACTGACACCGGGGAGCTGTTTTTT
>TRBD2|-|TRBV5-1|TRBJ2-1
CASSSTSGRADVFF
TGCGCCAGCAGCTCTACTAGCGGGAGAGCCGACGTGTTCTTC
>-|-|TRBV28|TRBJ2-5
CASSHLSIATQETQYF
TGTGCCAGCAGTCATCTTTCTATAGCGACTCAAGAGACCCAGTACTTC
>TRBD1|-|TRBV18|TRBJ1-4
CASSRDRGVEKLFF
TGTGCCAGCTCACGTGACAGGGGCGTAGAAAAACTGTTTTTT
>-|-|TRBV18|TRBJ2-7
CASSQSGTTAYEQYF
TGTGCCAGCTCACAGTCGGGGACAACCGCCTACGAGCAGTACTTC
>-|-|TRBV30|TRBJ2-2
CATHPDRNTGELFF
TGTGCCACCCATCCGGACAGGAACACCGGGGAGCTGTTTTTT
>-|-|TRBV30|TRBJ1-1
CAWSKTEVNTEAFF
TGTGCCTGGAGTAAGACAGAAGTGAACACTGAAGCTTTCTTT
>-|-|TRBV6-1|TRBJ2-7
CASSATGYEQYF
TGTGCCAGCAGTGCGACCGGGTACGAGCAGTACTTC
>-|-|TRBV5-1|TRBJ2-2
CASSSETAAGELFF
TGCGCCAGCAGCTCTGAGACAGCCGCCGGGGAGCTGTTTTTT